This T cell receptor beta chain was sequenced during a study of T-cell reconstitution after alpha-beta-depleted transplantation in children. Findings and limits, study-wide: Reportedly, alpha-beta T cells present about two months post-transplant originated from several hundred expanded clones of graft origin. Surviving recipient T cells and thymic progenitors produced the high day-60 TCRbeta diversity seen in some patients. A year post-transplant, T-cell counts and diversity derived mostly from newly produced T cells.

Germline V CDR1 and CDR2: SGHVS, FNYEAQ. V lost 5 bases, J lost 5 bases, and 16 bases lay in between. The CDR3 totals 14 residues. Preparation of the TCRbeta library was carried out with unique molecular identifiers. TCRdb recomputed calls from the PCR reads with MiXCR, one row per CDR3 protein. In the table there are around 960,000 distinct CDR3 sequences, roughly 29% of which are singletons. About this clonotype itself: Its target is not known.

The chain is built from TRBV7-6 and TRBJ2-7, with a possible D match to TRBD2 (6 bases). Here the sequenced sample was PBMCs, mostly from graft donor cells, taken 360 days after TCRalphabeta/CD19-depleted stem cell transplant. The TCR sequence derives from a boy in the first two years of life who had a stem cell transplant for SCID, so the T cells may come from the graft donor. CDR3 coding DNA: TGTGCCAGCAGCCTAGGGTCGGGGGTCCACGAGCAGTACTTC. Residues: CASSLGSGVHEQYF.